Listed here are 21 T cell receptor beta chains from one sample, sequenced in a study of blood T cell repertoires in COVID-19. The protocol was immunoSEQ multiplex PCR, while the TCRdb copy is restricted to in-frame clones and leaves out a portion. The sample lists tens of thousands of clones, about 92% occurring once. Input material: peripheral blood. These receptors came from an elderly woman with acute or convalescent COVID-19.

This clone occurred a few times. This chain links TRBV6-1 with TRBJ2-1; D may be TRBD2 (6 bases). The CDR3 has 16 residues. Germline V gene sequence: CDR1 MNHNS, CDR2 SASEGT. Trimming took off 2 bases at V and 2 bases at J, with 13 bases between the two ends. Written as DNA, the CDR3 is TGTGCCAGCAGTGAACAAGGGACGGGGGCCTACAATGAGCAGTTCTTC. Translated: CASSEQGTGAYNEQFF.

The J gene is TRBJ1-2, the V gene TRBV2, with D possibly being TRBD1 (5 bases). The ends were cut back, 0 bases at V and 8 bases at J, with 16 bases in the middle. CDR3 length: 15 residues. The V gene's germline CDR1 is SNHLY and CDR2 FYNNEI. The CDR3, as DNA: TGTGCCAGCAGTGAAGCCCGGTCAGCAGGGCAGGGCTACACCTTC. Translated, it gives CASSEARSAGQGYTF.

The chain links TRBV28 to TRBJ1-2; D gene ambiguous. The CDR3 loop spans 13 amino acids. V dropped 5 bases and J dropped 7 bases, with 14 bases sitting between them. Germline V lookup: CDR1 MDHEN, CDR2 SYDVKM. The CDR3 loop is CASSTPGSPGYTF. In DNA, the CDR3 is TGTGCCAGCAGTACCCCAGGCTCCCCTGGCTACACCTTC.

In nucleotides, the CDR3 is TGTGCCAGCAGCTTATTCGAGAAAGAGACCCAGTACTTC. Translation: CASSLFEKETQYF. V usage is TRBV7-9 and J usage is TRBJ2-5; no reliable D call. The V gene's germline CDR1 is SEHNR and CDR2 FQNEAQ (reference sequence). This CDR3 comprises 13 residues. The germline V and J ends were trimmed by 2 bases and 3 bases, with 7 bases remaining between them.

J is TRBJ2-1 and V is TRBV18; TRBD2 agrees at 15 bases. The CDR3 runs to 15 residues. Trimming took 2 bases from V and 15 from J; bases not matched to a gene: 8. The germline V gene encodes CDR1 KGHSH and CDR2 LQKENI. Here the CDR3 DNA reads TGTGCCAGCTCACCAGGACTAGCGGGGGGGCCTGGTGCGTTCTTC. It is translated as CASSPGLAGGPGAFF.

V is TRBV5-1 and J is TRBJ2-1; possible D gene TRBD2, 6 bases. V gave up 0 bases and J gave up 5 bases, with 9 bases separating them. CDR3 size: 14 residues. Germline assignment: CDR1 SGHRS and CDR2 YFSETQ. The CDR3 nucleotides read TGCGCCAGCAGCTTGGGACAGCGGGACAATGAGCAGTTCTTC. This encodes CASSLGQRDNEQFF.

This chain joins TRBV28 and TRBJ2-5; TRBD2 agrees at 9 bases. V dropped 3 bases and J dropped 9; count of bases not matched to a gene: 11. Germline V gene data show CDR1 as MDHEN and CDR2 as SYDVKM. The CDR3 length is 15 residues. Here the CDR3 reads CASSFVGGGGVAQYF. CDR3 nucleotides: TGTGCCAGCAGTTTTGTGGGCGGGGGGGGCGTGGCCCAGTACTTC.

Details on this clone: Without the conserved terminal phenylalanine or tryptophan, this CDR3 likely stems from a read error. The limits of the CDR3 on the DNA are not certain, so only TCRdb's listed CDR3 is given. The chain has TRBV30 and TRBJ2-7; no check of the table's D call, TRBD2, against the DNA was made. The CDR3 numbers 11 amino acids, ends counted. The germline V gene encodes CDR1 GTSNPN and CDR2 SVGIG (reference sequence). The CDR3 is CAWSVGGAPNL.

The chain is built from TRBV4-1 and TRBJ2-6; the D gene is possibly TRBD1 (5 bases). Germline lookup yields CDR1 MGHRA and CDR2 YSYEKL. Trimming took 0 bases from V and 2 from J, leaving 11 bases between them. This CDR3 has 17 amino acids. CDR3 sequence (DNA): TGCGCCAGCAGCCAAGATCGGGCAGGGACTGGGGCCAACGTCCTGACTTTC. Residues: CASSQDRAGTGANVLTF.

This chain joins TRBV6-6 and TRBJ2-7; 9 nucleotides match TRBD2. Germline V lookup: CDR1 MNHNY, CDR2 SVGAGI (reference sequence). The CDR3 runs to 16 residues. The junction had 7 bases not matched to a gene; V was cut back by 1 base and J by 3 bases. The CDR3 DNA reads TGTGCCAGCAGTTACTTATCCGGGACTAGCAGCTACGAGCAGTACTTC. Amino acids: CASSYLSGTSSYEQYF.

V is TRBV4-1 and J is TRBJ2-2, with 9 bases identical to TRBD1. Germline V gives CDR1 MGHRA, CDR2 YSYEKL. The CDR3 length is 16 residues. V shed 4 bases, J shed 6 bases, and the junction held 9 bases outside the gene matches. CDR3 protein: CASSRPGQGLPGELFF. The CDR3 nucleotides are TGCGCCAGCAGCCGTCCGGGACAGGGTTTGCCCGGGGAGCTGTTTTTT.

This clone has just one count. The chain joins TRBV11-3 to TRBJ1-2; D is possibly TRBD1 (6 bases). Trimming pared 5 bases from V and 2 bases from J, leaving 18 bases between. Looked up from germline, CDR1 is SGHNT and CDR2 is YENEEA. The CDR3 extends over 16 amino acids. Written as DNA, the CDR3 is TGTGCCAGCAGCACCCTTCTGGGGGACAAAAACTATGGCTACACCTTC. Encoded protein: CASSTLLGDKNYGYTF.

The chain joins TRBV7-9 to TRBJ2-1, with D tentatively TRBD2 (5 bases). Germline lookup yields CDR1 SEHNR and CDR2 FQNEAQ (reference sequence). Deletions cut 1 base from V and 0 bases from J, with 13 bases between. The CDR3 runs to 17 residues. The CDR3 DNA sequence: TGTGCCAGCAGCTTAGGAGGGCAGATCGGCTCCTACAATGAGCAGTTCTTC. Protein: CASSLGGQIGSYNEQFF.

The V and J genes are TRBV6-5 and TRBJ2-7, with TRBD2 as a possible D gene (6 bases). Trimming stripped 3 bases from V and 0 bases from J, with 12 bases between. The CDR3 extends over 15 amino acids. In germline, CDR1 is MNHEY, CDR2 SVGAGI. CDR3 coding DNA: TGTGCCAGCAGTTATGGGCAGACTAGCTCCTACGAGCAGTACGTC. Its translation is CASSYGQTSSYEQYV.

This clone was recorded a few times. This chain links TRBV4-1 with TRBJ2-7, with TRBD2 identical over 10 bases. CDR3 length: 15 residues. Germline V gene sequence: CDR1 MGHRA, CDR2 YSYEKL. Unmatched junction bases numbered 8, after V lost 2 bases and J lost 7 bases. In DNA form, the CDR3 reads TGCGCCAGCAGCCAACAAGCGGGGGGGCGTCAGGAGCAGTACTTC. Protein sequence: CASSQQAGGRQEQYF.

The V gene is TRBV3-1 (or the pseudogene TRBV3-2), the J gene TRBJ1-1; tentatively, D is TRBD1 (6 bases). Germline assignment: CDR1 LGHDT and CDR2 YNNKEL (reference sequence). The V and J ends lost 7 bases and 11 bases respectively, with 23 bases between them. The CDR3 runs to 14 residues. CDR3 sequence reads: CASTPGAGGRRAFF. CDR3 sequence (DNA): TGTGCCAGCACCCCTGGGGCTGGGGGCCGACGGGCTTTCTTT.

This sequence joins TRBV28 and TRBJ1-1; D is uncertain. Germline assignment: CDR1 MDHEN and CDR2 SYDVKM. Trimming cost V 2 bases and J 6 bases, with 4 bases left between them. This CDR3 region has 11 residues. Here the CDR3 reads CASSLLSEAFF. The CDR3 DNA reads TGTGCCAGCAGTTTACTGTCTGAAGCTTTCTTT.

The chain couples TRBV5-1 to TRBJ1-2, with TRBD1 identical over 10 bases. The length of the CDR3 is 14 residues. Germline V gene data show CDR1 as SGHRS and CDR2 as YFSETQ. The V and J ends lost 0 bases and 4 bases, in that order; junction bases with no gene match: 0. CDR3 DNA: TGCGCCAGCAGCTTGGGACAGGGGGCCTATGGCTACACCTTC. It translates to CASSLGQGAYGYTF.

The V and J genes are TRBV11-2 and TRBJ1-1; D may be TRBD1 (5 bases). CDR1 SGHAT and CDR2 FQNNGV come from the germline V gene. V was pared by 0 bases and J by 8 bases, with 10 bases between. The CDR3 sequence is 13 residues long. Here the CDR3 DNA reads TGTGCCAGCAGCTTAGAGGGCAGGGTGGAAGCTTTCTTT. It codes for CASSLEGRVEAFF.

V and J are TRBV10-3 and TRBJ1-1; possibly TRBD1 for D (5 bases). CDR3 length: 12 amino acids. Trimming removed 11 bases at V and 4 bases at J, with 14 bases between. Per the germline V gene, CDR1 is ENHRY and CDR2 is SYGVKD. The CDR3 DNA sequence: TGTGCCGCGGGGACCACCCGCACTGAAGCTTTCTTT. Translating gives CAAGTTRTEAFF.

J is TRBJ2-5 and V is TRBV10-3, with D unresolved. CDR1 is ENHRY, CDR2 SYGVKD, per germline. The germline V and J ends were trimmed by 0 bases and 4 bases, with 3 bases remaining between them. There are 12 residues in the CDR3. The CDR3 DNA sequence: TGTGCCATCAGTGAGTCGAGAGAGACCCAGTACTTC. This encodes CAISESRETQYF.